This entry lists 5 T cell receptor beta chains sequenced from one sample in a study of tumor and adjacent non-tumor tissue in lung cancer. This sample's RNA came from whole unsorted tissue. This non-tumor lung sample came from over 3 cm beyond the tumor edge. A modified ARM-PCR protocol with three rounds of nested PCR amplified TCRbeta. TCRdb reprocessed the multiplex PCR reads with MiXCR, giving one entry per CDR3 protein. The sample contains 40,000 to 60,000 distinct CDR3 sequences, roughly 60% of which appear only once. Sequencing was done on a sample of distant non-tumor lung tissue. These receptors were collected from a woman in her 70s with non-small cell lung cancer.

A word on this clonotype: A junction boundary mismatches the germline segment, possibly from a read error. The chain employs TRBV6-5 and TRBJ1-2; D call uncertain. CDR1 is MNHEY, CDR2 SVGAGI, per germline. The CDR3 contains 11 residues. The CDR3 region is CACSGGYGYTF. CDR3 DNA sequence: TGTGCCTGCAGCGGAGGGTATGGCTACACTTTC.

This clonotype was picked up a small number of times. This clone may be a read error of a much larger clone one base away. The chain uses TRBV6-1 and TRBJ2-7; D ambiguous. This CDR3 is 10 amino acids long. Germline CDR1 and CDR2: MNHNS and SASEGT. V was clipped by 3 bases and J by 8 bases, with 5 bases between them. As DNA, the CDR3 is TGTGCCAGCAGTGAGAACAAGCAGTACTTC. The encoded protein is CASSENKQYF.

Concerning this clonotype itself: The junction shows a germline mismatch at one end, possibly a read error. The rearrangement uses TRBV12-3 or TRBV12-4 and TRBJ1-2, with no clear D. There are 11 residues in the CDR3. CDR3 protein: CTSSLGDGYTF. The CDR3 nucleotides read TGCACCAGCAGTTTGGGTGATGGCTACACCTTC.

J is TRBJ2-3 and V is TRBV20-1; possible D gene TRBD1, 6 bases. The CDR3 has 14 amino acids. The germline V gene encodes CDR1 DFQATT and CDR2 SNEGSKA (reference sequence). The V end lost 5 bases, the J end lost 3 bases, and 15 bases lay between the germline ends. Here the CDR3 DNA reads TGCAGTGCTGGACCGGGACACTTGACAGATACGCAGTATTTT. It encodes CSAGPGHLTDTQYF.

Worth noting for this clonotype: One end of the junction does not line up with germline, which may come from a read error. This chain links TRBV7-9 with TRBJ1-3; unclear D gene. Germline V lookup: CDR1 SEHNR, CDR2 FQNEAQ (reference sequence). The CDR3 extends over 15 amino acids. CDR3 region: CVSSLTSDRGDTIYF. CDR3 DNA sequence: TGTGTCAGCAGCTTAACAAGCGATCGGGGAGACACCATATATTTT.